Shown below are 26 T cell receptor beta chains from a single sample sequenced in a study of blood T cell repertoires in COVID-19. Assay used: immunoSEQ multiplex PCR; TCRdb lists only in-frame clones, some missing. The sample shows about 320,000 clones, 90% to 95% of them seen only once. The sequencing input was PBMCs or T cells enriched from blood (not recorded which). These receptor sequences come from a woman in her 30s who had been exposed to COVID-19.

Here the CDR3 reads CASMERGITDTQYF. The CDR3 nucleotides read TGTGCCAGCATGGAGCGGGGGATCACAGATACGCAGTATTTT. The chain joins TRBV6-6 to TRBJ2-3, with TRBD2 matching over 8 bases. The CDR3 has 14 amino acids. Germline V CDR1 and CDR2: MNHNY, SVGAGI (reference sequence). With V trimmed by 7 bases and J by 2 bases, 5 bases remained unmatched.

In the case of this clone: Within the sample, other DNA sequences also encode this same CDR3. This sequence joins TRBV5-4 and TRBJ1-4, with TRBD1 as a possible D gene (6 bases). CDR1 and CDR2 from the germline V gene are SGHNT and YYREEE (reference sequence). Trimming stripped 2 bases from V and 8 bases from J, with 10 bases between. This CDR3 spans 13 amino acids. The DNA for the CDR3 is TGTGCCAGCAGCTTCCCAGGGGAGGAAAAACTGTTTTTT. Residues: CASSFPGEEKLFF.

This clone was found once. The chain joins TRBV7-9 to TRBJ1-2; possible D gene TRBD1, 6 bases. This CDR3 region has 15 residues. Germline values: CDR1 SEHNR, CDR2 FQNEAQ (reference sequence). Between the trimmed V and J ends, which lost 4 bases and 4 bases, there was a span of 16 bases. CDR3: CASSWSGESGYGYTF. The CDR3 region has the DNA TGTGCCAGCAGCTGGTCAGGGGAGTCGGGCTATGGCTACACCTTC.

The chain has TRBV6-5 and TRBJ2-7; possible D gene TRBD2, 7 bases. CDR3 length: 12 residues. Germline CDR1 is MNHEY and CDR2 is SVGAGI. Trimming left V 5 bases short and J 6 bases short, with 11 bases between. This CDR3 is CASSRGGREQYF. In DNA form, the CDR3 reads TGTGCCAGCAGTAGGGGGGGACGCGAGCAGTACTTC.

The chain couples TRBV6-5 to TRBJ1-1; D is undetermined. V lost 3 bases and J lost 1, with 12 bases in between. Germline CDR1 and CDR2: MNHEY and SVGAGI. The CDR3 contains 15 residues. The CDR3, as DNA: TGTGCCAGCAGTTATTGGGCATCTGGGAACACTGAAGCTTTCTTT. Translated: CASSYWASGNTEAFF.

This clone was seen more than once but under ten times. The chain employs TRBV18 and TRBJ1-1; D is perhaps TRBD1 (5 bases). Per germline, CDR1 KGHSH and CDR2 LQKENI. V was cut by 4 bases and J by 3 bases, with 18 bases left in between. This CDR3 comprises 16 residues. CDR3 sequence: CASSHGPWGGDTEAFF. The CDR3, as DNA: TGTGCCAGCTCACACGGCCCTTGGGGGGGAGACACTGAAGCTTTCTTT.

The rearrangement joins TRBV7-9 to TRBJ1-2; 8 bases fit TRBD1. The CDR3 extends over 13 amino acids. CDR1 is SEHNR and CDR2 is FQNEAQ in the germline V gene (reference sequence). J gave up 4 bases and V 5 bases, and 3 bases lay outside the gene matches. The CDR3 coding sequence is TGTGCCAGCAGCCCGGACAGGGCCTATGGCTACACCTTC. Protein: CASSPDRAYGYTF.

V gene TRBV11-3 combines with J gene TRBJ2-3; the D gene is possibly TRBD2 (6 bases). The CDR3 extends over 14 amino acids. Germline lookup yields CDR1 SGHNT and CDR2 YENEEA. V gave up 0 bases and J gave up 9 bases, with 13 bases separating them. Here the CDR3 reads CASSLDGPEGTQYF. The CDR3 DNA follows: TGTGCCAGCAGCTTAGACGGCCCGGAGGGCACGCAGTATTTT.

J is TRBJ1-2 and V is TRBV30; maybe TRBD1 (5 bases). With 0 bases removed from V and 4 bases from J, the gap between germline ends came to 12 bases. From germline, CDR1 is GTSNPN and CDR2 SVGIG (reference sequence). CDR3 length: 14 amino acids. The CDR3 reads CAWSVLRQFYGYTF. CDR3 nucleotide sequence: TGTGCCTGGAGTGTTTTAAGACAGTTCTATGGCTACACCTTC.

CDR3 in DNA: TGTGCCAGCAGCTACCGGGACAGGGGCGGGGTTTGGAATACGCAGTATTTT. Residues: CASSYRDRGGVWNTQYF. J is TRBJ2-3 and V is TRBV5-8, with TRBD1 identical over 10 bases. V trimming: 3 bases; J trimming: 7 bases; junction bases outside the gene matches: 14. Germline-derived CDR1 and CDR2 are SGHTS and YDEGEE. CDR3 length: 17 amino acids. Full variable domain (remainder filled in from reference TRBV5-8 and TRBJ2-3): EAGVTQSPTHLIKTRGQQATLRCSPISGHTSVYWYQQALGLGLQFLLWYDEGEERNRGNFPPRFSGRQFPNYSSELNVNALELEDSALYLCASSYRDRGGVWNTQYFGPGTRLTVL.

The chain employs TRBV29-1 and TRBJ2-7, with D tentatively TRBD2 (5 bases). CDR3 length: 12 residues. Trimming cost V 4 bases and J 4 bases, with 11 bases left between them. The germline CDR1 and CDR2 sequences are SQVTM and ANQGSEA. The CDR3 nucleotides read TGCAGCGTTGGGGGATCGGGGTACGAGCAGTACTTC. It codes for CSVGGSGYEQYF.

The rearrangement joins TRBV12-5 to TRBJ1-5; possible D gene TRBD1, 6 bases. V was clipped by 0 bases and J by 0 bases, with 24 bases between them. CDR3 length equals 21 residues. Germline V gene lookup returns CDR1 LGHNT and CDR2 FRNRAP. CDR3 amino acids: CASGLVRLGGEGGNSNQPQHF. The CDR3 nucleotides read TGTGCTAGTGGTTTGGTACGACTCGGCGGGGAGGGGGGAAATAGCAATCAGCCCCAGCATTTT.

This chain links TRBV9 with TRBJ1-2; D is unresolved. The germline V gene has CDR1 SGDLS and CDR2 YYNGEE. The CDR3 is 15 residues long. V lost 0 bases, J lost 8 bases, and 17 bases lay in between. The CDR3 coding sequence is TGTGCCAGCAGCGTAGGAGGTTCCGACTCCGTAGGCTACACCTTC. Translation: CASSVGGSDSVGYTF.

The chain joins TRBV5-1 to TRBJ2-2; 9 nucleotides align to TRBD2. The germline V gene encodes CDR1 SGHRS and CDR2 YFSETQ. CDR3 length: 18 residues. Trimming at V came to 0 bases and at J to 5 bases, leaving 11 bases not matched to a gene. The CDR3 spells CASSLEVAGALRTGELFF. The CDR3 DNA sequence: TGCGCCAGCAGCTTGGAAGTAGCGGGGGCACTGAGGACCGGGGAGCTGTTTTTT. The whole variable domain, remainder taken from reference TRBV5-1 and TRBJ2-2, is KAGVTQTPRYLIKTRGQQVTLSCSPISGHRSVSWYQQTPGQGLQFLFEYFSETQRNKGNFPGRFSGRQFSNSRSEMNVSTLELGDSALYLCASSLEVAGALRTGELFFGEGSRLTVL.

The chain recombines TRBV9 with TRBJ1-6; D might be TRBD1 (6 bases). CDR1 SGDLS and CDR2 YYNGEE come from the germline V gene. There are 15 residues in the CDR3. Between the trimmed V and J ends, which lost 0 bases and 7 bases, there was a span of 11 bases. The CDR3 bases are TGTGCCAGCAGCGTAGTAACAGGGCGGAATTCACCCCTCCACTTT. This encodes CASSVVTGRNSPLHF. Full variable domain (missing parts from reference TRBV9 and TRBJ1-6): DSGVTQTPKHLITATGQRVTLRCSPRSGDLSVYWYQQSLDQGLQFLIQYYNGEERAKGNILERFSAQQFPDLHSELNLSSLELGDSALYFCASSVVTGRNSPLHFGNGTRLTVT.

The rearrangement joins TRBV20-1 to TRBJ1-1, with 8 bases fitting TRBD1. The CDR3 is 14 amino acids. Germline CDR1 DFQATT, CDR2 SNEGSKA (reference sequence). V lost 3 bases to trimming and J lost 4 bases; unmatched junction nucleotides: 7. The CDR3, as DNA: TGCAGTGCTAGTAAGACAGGGGCGGGCACTGAAGCTTTCTTT. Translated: CSASKTGAGTEAFF.

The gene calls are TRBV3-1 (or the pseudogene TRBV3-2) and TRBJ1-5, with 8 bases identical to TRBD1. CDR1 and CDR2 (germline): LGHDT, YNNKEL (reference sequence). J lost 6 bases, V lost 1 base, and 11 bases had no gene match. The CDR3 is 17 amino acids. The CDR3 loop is CASSQGRVRGLGQPQHF. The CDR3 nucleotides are TGTGCCAGCAGCCAAGGAAGGGTCAGGGGGCTAGGTCAGCCCCAGCATTTT.

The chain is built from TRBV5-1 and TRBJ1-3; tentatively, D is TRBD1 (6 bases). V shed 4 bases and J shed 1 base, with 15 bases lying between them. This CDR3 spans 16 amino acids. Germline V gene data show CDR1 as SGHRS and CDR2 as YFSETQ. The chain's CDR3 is CASSLMGGGSGNTIYF. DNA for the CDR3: TGCGCCAGCAGCCTCATGGGAGGGGGTTCTGGAAACACCATATATTTT.

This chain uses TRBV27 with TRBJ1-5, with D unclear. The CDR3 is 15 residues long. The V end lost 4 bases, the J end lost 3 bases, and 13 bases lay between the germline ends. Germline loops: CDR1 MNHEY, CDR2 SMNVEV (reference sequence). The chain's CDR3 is CASSSKFSYNQPQHF. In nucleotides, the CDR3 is TGTGCCAGCAGTTCAAAGTTCAGTTACAATCAGCCCCAGCATTTT.

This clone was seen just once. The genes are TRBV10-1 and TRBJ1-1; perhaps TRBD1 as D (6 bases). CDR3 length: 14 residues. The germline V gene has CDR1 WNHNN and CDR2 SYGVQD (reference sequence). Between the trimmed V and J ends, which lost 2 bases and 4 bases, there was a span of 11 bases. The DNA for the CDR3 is TGCGCCAGCAGTGAGACACAGGGAACCACTGAAGCTTTCTTT. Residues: CASSETQGTTEAFF.

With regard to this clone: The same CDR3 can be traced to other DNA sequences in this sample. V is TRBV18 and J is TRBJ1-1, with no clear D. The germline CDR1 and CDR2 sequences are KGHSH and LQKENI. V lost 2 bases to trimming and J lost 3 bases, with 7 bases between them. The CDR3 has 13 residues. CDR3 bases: TGTGCCAGCTCACCAGGGAGGGACACTGAAGCTTTCTTT. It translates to CASSPGRDTEAFF. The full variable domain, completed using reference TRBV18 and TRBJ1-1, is NAGVMQNPRHLVRRRGQEARLRCSPMKGHSHVYWYRQLPEEGLKFMVYLQKENIIDESGMPKERFSAEFPKEGPSILRIQQVVRGDSAAYFCASSPGRDTEAFFGQGTRLTVV.

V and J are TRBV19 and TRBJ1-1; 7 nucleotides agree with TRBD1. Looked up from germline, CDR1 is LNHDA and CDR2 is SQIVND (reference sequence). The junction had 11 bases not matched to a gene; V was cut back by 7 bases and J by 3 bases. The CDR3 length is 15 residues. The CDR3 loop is CASMSPGQLYTEAFF. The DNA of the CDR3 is TGTGCCAGTATGTCCCCGGGACAGCTCTACACTGAAGCTTTCTTT.

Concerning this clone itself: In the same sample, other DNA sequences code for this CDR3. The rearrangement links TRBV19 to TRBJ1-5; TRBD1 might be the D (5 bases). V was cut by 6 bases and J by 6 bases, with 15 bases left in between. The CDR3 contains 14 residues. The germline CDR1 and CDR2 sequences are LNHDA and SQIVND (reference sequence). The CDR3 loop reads CASSPAGGGQPQHF. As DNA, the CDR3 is TGTGCCAGTAGCCCAGCGGGGGGAGGTCAGCCCCAGCATTTT. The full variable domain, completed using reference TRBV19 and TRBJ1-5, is DGGITQSPKYLFRKEGQNVTLSCEQNLNHDAMYWYRQDPGQGLRLIYYSQIVNDFQKGDIAEGYSVSREKKESFPLTVTSAQKNPTAFYLCASSPAGGGQPQHFGDGTRLSIL.

The CDR3 spells CASSQLTGNEKLFF. The CDR3 bases are TGCGCCAGCAGCCAACTAACCGGGAATGAAAAACTGTTTTTT. This chain uses TRBV4-1 with TRBJ1-4; no reliable D call. Per germline, CDR1 MGHRA and CDR2 YSYEKL. Trimming left V 2 bases short and J 5 bases short, with 9 bases between. CDR3 length equals 14 residues.

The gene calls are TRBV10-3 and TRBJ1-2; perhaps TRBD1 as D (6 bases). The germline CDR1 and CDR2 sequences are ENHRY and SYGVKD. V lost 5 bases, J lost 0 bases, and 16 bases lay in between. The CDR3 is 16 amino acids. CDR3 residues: CAISPNRVPANYGYTF. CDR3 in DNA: TGTGCCATCAGTCCAAACAGGGTCCCCGCTAACTATGGCTACACCTTC.

In nucleotides, the CDR3 is TGCGCCAGCAGCCCGGACTCCCCCTACGAGCAGTACTTC. Translation: CASSPDSPYEQYF. V usage is TRBV10-2 and J usage is TRBJ2-7; a possible D gene is TRBD2 (5 bases). V was shortened by 6 bases and J by 2 bases, with 11 bases between the two germline ends. CDR3 length: 13 residues. Germline V gene lookup returns CDR1 WSHSY and CDR2 SAAADI.